These T cell receptor beta chains were read from a single sample in a study of blood T cell repertoires in COVID-19. The assay was immunoSEQ multiplex PCR, and TCRdb's table has in-frame clones only and misses some. The sample holds about 160,000 clones, approximately 91% seen once. Sequencing was performed on peripheral blood. All receptors derive from a man aged 18 to 30 with acute or convalescent COVID-19. Each CDR3 is given with its conserved first and last residue. The order of the fields is D gene, CDR3 length, V gene, J gene, clone size, CDR3 DNA, CDR3 protein. A D gene is named only where the DNA matches it firmly. Only some rows state a clone size, as once, few, many or a class for expanded clones.

D: TRBD2; length: 15; V: TRBV24-1; J: TRBJ2-5; size: .; DNA: TGTGCCACCAGTGACCCCCGGACTAGCGGGGAGACCCAGTACTTC; CDR3: CATSDPRTSGETQYF
D: .; length: 17; V: TRBV7-2; J: TRBJ2-2; size: .; DNA: TGTGCCAGCAGCCCGCAACAGGGCCTTACGAACACCGGGGAGCTGTTTTTT; CDR3: CASSPQQGLTNTGELFF
D: .; length: 14; V: TRBV18; J: TRBJ1-6; size: .; DNA: TGTGCCAGCTCACTAAAGCAGGGCGGCTCACCCCTCCACTTT; CDR3: CASSLKQGGSPLHF
D: .; length: 16; V: TRBV15; J: TRBJ1-5; size: .; DNA: TGTGCCACCAGCGCCCCGGCCGGACAGAGCAATCAGCCCCAGCATTTT; CDR3: CATSAPAGQSNQPQHF
D: .; length: 16; V: TRBV23-1; J: TRBJ1-2; size: .; DNA: TGCGCCCCCTACGTCCACACAGGGAGTCACCAGAATGGCTACACCTTC; CDR3: CAPYVHTGSHQNGYTF
D: .; length: 15; V: TRBV9; J: TRBJ1-1; size: .; DNA: TGTGCCAGCAGCCTAGAACCCGGTGCGGACACTGAAGCTTTCTTT; CDR3: CASSLEPGADTEAFF
D: .; length: 15; V: TRBV4-1; J: TRBJ1-4; size: .; DNA: TGCGCCAGCAGCCAAGCAGGCGGGCCACCCGAAAAACTGTTTTTT; CDR3: CASSQAGGPPEKLFF
D: TRBD1; length: 13; V: TRBV15; J: TRBJ1-1; size: .; DNA: TGTGCCACCAGCAGAGCGGACAGGGTGAACGCTTTCTTT; CDR3: CATSRADRVNAFF
D: TRBD2; length: 16; V: TRBV14; J: TRBJ2-7; size: .; DNA: TGTGCCAGCAGCCAAGGCCTAGCGGGGGGGTACTACGAGCAGTACTTC; CDR3: CASSQGLAGGYYEQYF
D: TRBD1; length: 14; V: TRBV25-1; J: TRBJ1-4; size: once; DNA: TGTGCCAGCAGTACGGGACAGGGGCGCGAAAAACTGTTTTTT; CDR3: CASSTGQGREKLFF
D: .; length: 14; V: TRBV7-2; J: TRBJ1-3; size: .; DNA: TGTGCCAGCAGCTTCGGGGACTCTGGAAACACCATATATTTT; CDR3: CASSFGDSGNTIYF
D: .; length: 13; V: TRBV1; J: TRBJ1-2; size: .; DNA: TGCACCAGCAGCCAAGAATCAGGGCAGGGCTACACCTTC; CDR3: CTSSQESGQGYTF
D: .; length: 15; V: TRBV19; J: TRBJ2-2; size: .; DNA: TGTGCCACCCAGGAATGGCAGGACAGCACCGGGGAGCTGTTTTTT; CDR3: CATQEWQDSTGELFF
D: .; length: 14; V: TRBV15; J: TRBJ1-4; size: .; DNA: TGTGCCACCTTTCAGACAGTGGGTAATGAAAAACTGTTTTTT; CDR3: CATFQTVGNEKLFF